Following are 31 T cell receptor beta chains from one sample sequenced in a study of T cell repertoires in cytomegalovirus infection. TCRdb reprocessed the reads with MiXCR, giving one entry per CDR3 protein. The data show fewer than 130,000 distinct CDR3 sequences, roughly 39% seen once. Their specific antigens are unknown. The starting material was CD8+ T cells from cultured PBMCs, obtained from culture after CMV antigen stimulation. All receptors derive from a human donor in good health (CMV status not recorded). Some clones in this sample may be carry-over from other donors' samples.

The genes are TRBV7-9 and TRBJ1-5, with unresolved D. CDR3 length: 14 residues. CDR1 is SEHNR and CDR2 is FQNEAQ in the germline V gene (reference sequence). Trimming shortened V by 4 bases and J by 2 bases, and 9 bases separated the two germline ends. The CDR3 is CASSYGMGNQPQHF. DNA of the CDR3: TGTGCCAGCAGCTACGGTATGGGCAATCAGCCCCAGCATTTT.

The rearrangement joins TRBV2 to TRBJ1-1; D remains ambiguous. In germline, CDR1 is SNHLY, CDR2 FYNNEI. V lost 3 bases, J lost 3 bases, and 8 bases lay in between. The CDR3 has 13 residues. In DNA, the CDR3 is TGTGCCAGCAGTGACGAGGGAGACACTGAAGCTTTCTTT. Protein: CASSDEGDTEAFF. Together with reference TRBV2 and TRBJ1-1, the CDR3 gives the full variable domain: EPEVTQTPSHQVTQMGQEVILRCVPISNHLYFYWYRQILGQKVEFLVSFYNNEISEKSEIFDDQFSVERPDGSNFTLKIRSTKLEDSAMYFCASSDEGDTEAFFGQGTRLTVV.

V and J are TRBV7-4 and TRBJ1-2; 8 bases agree with TRBD1. The germline CDR1 and CDR2 sequences are SGHVT and SQSDAQ. V lost 1 base to trimming and J lost 7 bases; unmatched junction nucleotides: 5. The CDR3 has 14 residues. The CDR3 DNA reads as TGTGCCAGCAGCTTAGTTGGACAGGGCTTTGGCTACACCTTC. Protein sequence: CASSLVGQGFGYTF.

The rearrangement uses TRBV2 and TRBJ1-1; D perhaps matches TRBD1 (6 bases). Deletions cut 10 bases from V and 4 bases from J, with 16 bases between. The CDR3 has 13 amino acids. Per germline, CDR1 SNHLY and CDR2 FYNNEI. CDR3 in DNA: TGTGCCACCCAACAGGGAATAGGCACTGAAGCTTTCTTT. Translation gives CATQQGIGTEAFF.

This chain connects TRBV11-2 to TRBJ1-3; a possible D gene is TRBD1 (5 bases). Trimming cost V 1 base and J 0 bases, with 10 bases left between them. The CDR3 is 16 residues long. Germline V gives CDR1 SGHAT, CDR2 FQNNGV. CDR3 protein: CASSLGGHFSGNTIYF. The CDR3 DNA reads TGTGCCAGCAGCTTAGGTGGACACTTCTCTGGAAACACCATATATTTT.

This clonotype was found a few times. This sequence joins TRBV6-1 and TRBJ2-3, with TRBD2 identical over 10 bases. V lost 3 bases, J lost 2 bases, and 8 bases stayed unmatched. The CDR3 is 17 residues long. Germline V gives CDR1 MNHNS, CDR2 SASEGT. The DNA for the CDR3 is TGTGCCAGCAGTGATTCCCCTAGCGGGGGATCCACAGATACGCAGTATTTT. This gives the protein CASSDSPSGGSTDTQYF.

This chain links TRBV19 with TRBJ2-1; 9 bases agree with TRBD2. After removal of 3 bases from V and 3 bases from J, the junction contained 6 bases not matched to a gene. Germline-derived CDR1 and CDR2 are LNHDA and SQIVND (reference sequence). The CDR3 length is 16 residues. The CDR3: CASSMVSGGFYNEQFF. DNA for the CDR3: TGTGCCAGTAGTATGGTTAGCGGGGGCTTCTACAATGAGCAGTTCTTC.

The V and J genes are TRBV20-1 and TRBJ1-5; the D gene is possibly TRBD1 (6 bases). V was trimmed by 0 bases and J by 5 bases, leaving 11 bases between them. CDR3 length: 14 amino acids. Germline V lookup: CDR1 DFQATT, CDR2 SNEGSKA (reference sequence). The CDR3 sequence: CSARDWAGDQPQHF. The CDR3 DNA reads as TGCAGTGCTAGAGATTGGGCAGGGGATCAGCCCCAGCATTTT.

The DNA for the CDR3 is TGTGCCAGCAGCATCGGCCGCTTGGCTGAAGCTTTCTTT. Translating gives CASSIGRLAEAFF. This chain connects TRBV11-2 to TRBJ1-1; D gene ambiguous. Germline V gives CDR1 SGHAT, CDR2 FQNNGV. This CDR3 has 13 amino acids. The V end was cut by 5 bases, the J end by 6 bases, with 13 bases between. The whole variable domain, filled in from reference TRBV11-2 and TRBJ1-1, reads EAGVAQSPRYKIIEKRQSVAFWCNPISGHATLYWYQQILGQGPKLLIQFQNNGVVDDSQLPKDRFSAERLKGVDSTLKIQPAKLEDSAVYLCASSIGRLAEAFFGQGTRLTVV.

The chain combines TRBV18 with TRBJ1-1; 9 nucleotides agree with TRBD1. Trimming removed 4 bases from V and 7 bases from J; junction bases left unmatched: 7. CDR1 is KGHSH, CDR2 LQKENI, per germline. The CDR3 sequence is 14 residues long. The CDR3 protein is CASSRTGEDNEAFF. CDR3 coding DNA: TGTGCCAGCTCACGGACAGGGGAGGATAATGAAGCTTTCTTT.

This clonotype was seen a handful of times. The chain joins TRBV6-1 to TRBJ1-1, with D uncertain. Trimming removed 6 bases from V and 1 base from J, with 9 bases in between. The CDR3 covers 13 residues. Germline V gene data show CDR1 as MNHNS and CDR2 as SASEGT. This CDR3 reads CASRLTGNTEAFF. The CDR3 DNA follows: TGTGCCAGCAGGTTAACGGGGAACACTGAAGCTTTCTTT.

As concerns this clonotype: Since a much larger clone is just one base distant, this may be a read error. The CDR3: CASSLLAGGYNEQFF. The CDR3 DNA is TGTGCCAGCAGTTTACTAGCGGGGGGGTACAATGAGCAGTTCTTC. The J gene is TRBJ2-1, the V gene TRBV12-3 or TRBV12-4; 12 bases match TRBD2. V was clipped by 2 bases and J by 4 bases; unmatched bases: 0. The CDR3 covers 15 residues.

In this sample, this clonotype turned up once. The chain links TRBV27 to TRBJ1-2, with D unresolved. Trimming removed 3 bases from V and 0 bases from J, with 5 bases in between. The CDR3 loop spans 13 amino acids. Germline V gene data show CDR1 as MNHEY and CDR2 as SMNVEV (reference sequence). CDR3 DNA sequence: TGTGCCAGCAGTTTTACAGCTAACTATGGCTACACCTTC. Its protein is CASSFTANYGYTF.

This chain joins TRBV12-3 or TRBV12-4 and TRBJ2-7; D is possibly TRBD1 (5 bases). The CDR3 runs 14 residues. V dropped 3 bases and J dropped 1 base, with 10 bases sitting between them. CDR3: CASSFRGQSYEQYF. The CDR3 coding sequence is TGTGCCAGCAGTTTCCGTGGACAATCCTACGAGCAGTACTTC.

This clonotype was observed a handful of times. The rearrangement links TRBV6-2 or TRBV6-3 to TRBJ2-3, with D perhaps matching TRBD2 (5 bases). Germline lookup yields CDR1 MNHEY and CDR2 SVGEGT. Trimming stripped 4 bases from V and 4 bases from J, with 6 bases between. The CDR3 contains 12 residues. The CDR3 is CASSLDSDTQYF. For the CDR3, the DNA is TGTGCCAGCAGTTTGGACTCAGATACGCAGTATTTT.

This clonotype has ten or more counts. This rearrangement joins TRBV7-9 to TRBJ2-1; D may be TRBD2 (5 bases). The germline V and J ends were trimmed by 6 bases and 10 bases, with 19 bases remaining between them. The CDR3 spans 14 residues. Germline V lookup: CDR1 SEHNR, CDR2 FQNEAQ (reference sequence). The CDR3 sequence is CASRAEGFGGEQFF. CDR3 coding DNA: TGTGCCAGCAGGGCCGAGGGCTTTGGCGGGGAGCAGTTCTTC.

This clonotype was seen once. This chain connects TRBV7-3 to TRBJ2-7; D is unclear. CDR1 and CDR2 (germline): SGHTA, FQGTGA. The CDR3 loop spans 12 amino acids. V lost 4 bases and J 2 bases, leaving 6 bases between the germline ends. In nucleotides, the CDR3 is TGTGCCAGCAGCTCCGTAGCCTACGAGCAGTACTTC. It is translated as CASSSVAYEQYF.

This clonotype was picked up one time. This sequence joins TRBV5-1 and TRBJ2-1; 12 positions agree with TRBD1. V shed 5 bases and J 9 bases; nucleotides not matched to a gene: 6. This CDR3 is 14 amino acids long. Germline CDR1 and CDR2: SGHRS and YFSETQ. Here the CDR3 reads CASRGQGASGEQFF. DNA of the CDR3: TGCGCCAGCAGGGGACAGGGGGCGAGTGGTGAGCAGTTCTTC.

Only a few counts were recorded for this clonotype. The genes are TRBV6-1 and TRBJ1-3; D not certain. With 5 bases removed from V and 4 bases from J, the gap between germline ends came to 9 bases. This CDR3 is built from 13 residues. Looked up from germline, CDR1 is MNHNS and CDR2 is SASEGT. CDR3 protein: CASSYAAGNTIYF. In DNA, the CDR3 is TGTGCCAGCAGTTACGCAGCGGGAAACACCATATATTTT.

This clonotype was observed once. The chain recombines TRBV19 with TRBJ1-2; no clear D gene. CDR3 length: 16 residues. Germline V gives CDR1 LNHDA, CDR2 SQIVND (reference sequence). V dropped 3 bases and J dropped 4 bases, with 18 bases sitting between them. The CDR3, as DNA: TGTGCCAGTAGTATTCTTCTGAGAGCGAGCTTCTATGGCTACACCTTC. Protein product: CASSILLRASFYGYTF.

This clonotype was seen a single time. The rearrangement joins TRBV5-6 to TRBJ2-7, with a weak D call TRBD1 (6 bases). In germline, CDR1 is SGHDT, CDR2 YYEEEE. The CDR3 has 14 amino acids. V gave up 0 bases and J gave up 5 bases, with 12 bases separating them. CDR3 nucleotides: TGTGCCAGCAGCTTGGTCCAGGGGAGCAACGAGCAGTACTTC. It is translated as CASSLVQGSNEQYF.

This clonotype was detected only a few times. The chain couples TRBV7-9 to TRBJ2-1; D is undetermined. V lost 1 base, J lost 14 bases, and 9 bases lay in between. The CDR3 is 11 residues long. Germline CDR1 reads SEHNR; CDR2 reads FQNEAQ (reference sequence). CDR3 amino acids: CASSLGLYKFF. As DNA, the CDR3 is TGTGCCAGCAGCTTAGGTCTCTATAAGTTCTTC.

This sequence joins TRBV7-6 and TRBJ1-3; 8 bases map to TRBD1. This CDR3 has 14 residues. V lost 5 bases and J lost 11; bases outside the gene matches: 11. Germline V CDR1 and CDR2: SGHVS, FNYEAQ. The CDR3 is CASSPPGQDASIYF. The CDR3 DNA follows: TGTGCCAGCAGCCCCCCGGGACAGGACGCGTCCATATATTTT.

The chain carries TRBV28 and TRBJ2-3; 11 positions match TRBD2. V lost 5 bases to trimming and J lost 6 bases; unmatched junction nucleotides: 4. Germline V gives CDR1 MDHEN, CDR2 SYDVKM. The CDR3 covers 14 residues. The CDR3 here is CASSAGTSGDTQYF. The CDR3 nucleotides read TGTGCCAGCAGTGCCGGGACTAGCGGTGATACGCAGTATTTT.

This rearrangement joins TRBV12-3 or TRBV12-4 to TRBJ2-3; D remains unclear. V was pared by 4 bases and J by 6 bases, with 14 bases between. CDR3 length: 14 amino acids. CDR3 bases: TGTGCCAGCAGTTCCGTACTCATTGGGGATACGCAGTATTTT. It translates to CASSSVLIGDTQYF.

The chain recombines TRBV29-1 with TRBJ2-1; tentatively, D is TRBD2 (5 bases). Trimming cost V 1 base and J 0 bases, with 13 bases left between them. This CDR3 region has 16 residues. Germline V gives CDR1 SQVTM, CDR2 ANQGSEA. The CDR3 DNA follows: TGCAGCGTTGAAGGACACGCGGGTGGCTCCTACAATGAGCAGTTCTTC. It encodes CSVEGHAGGSYNEQFF.

The chain joins TRBV12-3 or TRBV12-4 to TRBJ2-7, with 11 bases matching TRBD1. CDR3 length: 15 amino acids. V trimming: 3 bases; J trimming: 5 bases; junction bases outside the gene matches: 6. CDR3 bases: TGTGCCAGCAGTTTCGCGGACAGGGGGCTACACGAGCAGTACTTC. It yields the protein CASSFADRGLHEQYF.

V and J are TRBV6-8 and TRBJ2-7, with D tentatively TRBD1 or TRBD2 (6 bases each). The CDR3 sequence is 18 residues long. The V gene's germline CDR1 is MNHGY and CDR2 SAAAGT. Trimming cost V 0 bases and J 4 bases, with 22 bases left between them. CDR3 sequence: CASSYSPSWGAAGYEQYF. DNA of the CDR3: TGTGCCAGCAGTTACTCCCCCTCCTGGGGGGCTGCAGGATACGAGCAGTACTTC.

The CDR3 reads CASSFSGDSSYNEQFF. CDR3 bases: TGTGCCAGCAGTTTCTCAGGGGACAGCTCCTACAATGAGCAGTTCTTC. The chain employs TRBV28 and TRBJ2-1; 7 bases are a match to TRBD1. CDR3 length: 16 amino acids. The V and J ends lost 3 bases and 0 bases, in that order; junction bases with no gene match: 5. Per the germline V gene, CDR1 is MDHEN and CDR2 is SYDVKM.

The chain employs TRBV7-9 and TRBJ2-5, with 8 bases lining up with TRBD2. The CDR3 covers 16 residues. V shed 5 bases and J 2 bases; nucleotides not matched to a gene: 10. CDR1 and CDR2 from the germline V gene are SEHNR and FQNEAQ (reference sequence). This CDR3 reads CASSPLAGRLQETQYF. CDR3 DNA: TGTGCCAGCAGCCCGTTAGCGGGGCGACTACAAGAGACCCAGTACTTC.

The V gene is TRBV4-1, the J gene TRBJ1-2, with 7 nucleotides matching TRBD1. Germline loops: CDR1 MGHRA, CDR2 YSYEKL. Unmatched junction bases numbered 10, after V lost 4 bases and J lost 8 bases. The CDR3 contains 14 residues. This CDR3 is CASSPTGGGRGYTF. For the CDR3, the DNA is TGCGCCAGCAGCCCAACCGGAGGGGGCAGGGGCTACACCTTC.